The 5 T cell receptor beta chains in this list originate from one sample, sequenced in a study of blood T cell repertoires in COVID-19. The table came from immunoSEQ multiplex PCR; TCRdb's copy has only in-frame clones and leaves some out. The sample yields just under 350,000 clones, around 82% seen once. The sample consisted of peripheral blood. The receptors were sampled from a young man with active or convalescent COVID-19.

This CDR3 reads CSAERGLNTEAFF. CDR3 nucleotide sequence: TGCAGCGCCGAGAGGGGGCTGAACACTGAAGCTTTCTTT. The V call is TRBV29-1, the J call TRBJ1-1; 7 bases match TRBD1. The CDR3 totals 13 residues. V dropped 7 bases and J dropped 0; count of bases not matched to a gene: 5. Per germline, CDR1 SQVTM and CDR2 ANQGSEA.

Remarks on this clone: The identical CDR3 is also encoded by other nucleotide sequences in the sample. This sequence joins TRBV5-1 and TRBJ2-5; possibly TRBD2 for D (5 bases). This CDR3 spans 13 amino acids. Per the germline V gene, CDR1 is SGHRS and CDR2 is YFSETQ. Trimming pared 0 bases from V and 4 bases from J, leaving 7 bases between. CDR3 sequence reads: CASSLGGGETQYF. For the CDR3, the DNA is TGCGCCAGCAGCTTGGGAGGAGGAGAGACCCAGTACTTC.

This chain uses TRBV11-2 with TRBJ2-1; D is uncertain. CDR1 is SGHAT, CDR2 FQNNGV, per germline. V was trimmed by 4 bases and J by 10 bases, leaving 11 bases between them. There are 12 residues in the CDR3. As DNA, the CDR3 is TGTGCCAGCAGCTGGGCCCTACCGGAGCAGTTCTTC. This encodes CASSWALPEQFF.

This chain uses TRBV6-6 with TRBJ2-7; 13 bases are a match to TRBD2. Germline-derived CDR1 and CDR2 are MNHNY and SVGAGI (reference sequence). V dropped 9 bases and J dropped 5; count of bases not matched to a gene: 7. The CDR3 contains 14 residues. The CDR3 DNA follows: TGTGCCAGTGGGACTAGCGGGATCATGGACGAGCAGTACTTC. It yields the protein CASGTSGIMDEQYF.

This clone came up once. This chain connects TRBV6-5 to TRBJ2-7; 9 bases align to TRBD2. This CDR3 spans 15 amino acids. Germline values: CDR1 MNHEY, CDR2 SVGAGI. With 3 bases clipped from V and 2 bases from J, the junction kept 5 bases outside the gene matches. CDR3 in amino acids: CASSYIAGDAYEQYF. In DNA form, the CDR3 reads TGTGCCAGCAGTTATATAGCGGGGGACGCCTACGAGCAGTACTTC.